This passage covers 4 T cell receptor beta chains from one sample sequenced in a study of blood T cell repertoires in COVID-19. Sequencing was performed with immunoSEQ multiplex PCR; in TCRdb, only in-frame clones are kept and a portion is missing. The sample holds 190,000 or so clones, about 80% seen once. Sequencing was performed on peripheral blood. The origin of the receptors is a human donor with acute or convalescent COVID-19. The donor label of this sample is uncertain.

CDR3 bases: TGCGCCAGCAGCCAACAGGGGGGCACCGGGGAGCTGTTTTTT. Translated: CASSQQGGTGELFF. This chain joins TRBV5-1 and TRBJ2-2; 8 bases line up with TRBD1. Germline values: CDR1 SGHRS, CDR2 YFSETQ. The CDR3 spans 14 residues. V shed 4 bases and J 4 bases; nucleotides not matched to a gene: 3.

The V gene is TRBV10-3, the J gene TRBJ2-2; D may be TRBD2 (6 bases). V shed 6 bases and J shed 4 bases, with 12 bases lying between them. The CDR3 runs to 14 residues. Looked up from germline, CDR1 is ENHRY and CDR2 is SYGVKD. The CDR3 DNA follows: TGTGCCATCAGCACCGGGACTCGCACCGGGGAGCTGTTTTTT. Its translation is CAISTGTRTGELFF.

V is TRBV20-1 and J is TRBJ2-3; possibly TRBD2 for D (5 bases). Germline V gene sequence: CDR1 DFQATT, CDR2 SNEGSKA (reference sequence). V was pared by 6 bases and J by 14 bases, with 9 bases between. The CDR3 is 8 residues long. The CDR3: CSAISGYF. The CDR3 bases are TGCAGTGCAATAAGCGGGTATTTT.

CDR3 region: CASSPTGGGNTIYF. CDR3 sequence (DNA): TGTGCCAGTAGTCCGACAGGAGGTGGAAACACCATATATTTT. This sequence joins TRBV19 and TRBJ1-3, with a weak D call TRBD1 (6 bases). This CDR3 is built from 14 residues. The ends were cut back, 5 bases at V and 3 bases at J, with 11 bases in the middle. CDR1 is LNHDA, CDR2 SQIVND, per germline (reference sequence).